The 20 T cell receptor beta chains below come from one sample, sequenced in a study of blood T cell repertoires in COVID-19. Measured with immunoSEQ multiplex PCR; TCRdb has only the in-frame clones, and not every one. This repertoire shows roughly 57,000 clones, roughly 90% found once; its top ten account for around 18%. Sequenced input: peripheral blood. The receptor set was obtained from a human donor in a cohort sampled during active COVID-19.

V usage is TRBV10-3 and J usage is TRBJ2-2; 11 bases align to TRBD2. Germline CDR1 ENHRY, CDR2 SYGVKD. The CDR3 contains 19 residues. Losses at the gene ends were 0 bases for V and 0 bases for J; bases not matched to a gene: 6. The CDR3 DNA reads TGTGCCATCAGTGAGTCAAAAACTAGCGGGGGTCCGAACACCGGGGAGCTGTTTTTT. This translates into CAISESKTSGGPNTGELFF.

The CDR3 reads CASSPVDRYEQYF. The CDR3 coding sequence is TGTGCCAGCAGCCCGGTCGACAGGTACGAGCAGTACTTC. This chain links TRBV5-4 with TRBJ2-7; tentative D call: TRBD1 (6 bases). CDR1 is SGHNT and CDR2 is YYREEE in the germline V gene (reference sequence). The V and J ends lost 4 bases and 4 bases respectively, with 12 bases between them. This CDR3 has 13 amino acids.

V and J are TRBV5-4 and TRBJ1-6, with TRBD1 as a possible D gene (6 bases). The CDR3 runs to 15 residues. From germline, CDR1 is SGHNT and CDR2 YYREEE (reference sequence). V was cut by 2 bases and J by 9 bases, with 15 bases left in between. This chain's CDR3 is CASSLPQGFSSPLHF. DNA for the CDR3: TGTGCCAGCAGCTTACCACAGGGTTTTAGTTCACCCCTCCACTTT. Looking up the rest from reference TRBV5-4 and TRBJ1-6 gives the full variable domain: ETGVTQSPTHLIKTRGQQVTLRCSSQSGHNTVSWYQQALGQGPQFIFQYYREEENGRGNFPPRFSGLQFPNYSSELNVNALELDDSALYLCASSLPQGFSSPLHFGNGTRLTVT.

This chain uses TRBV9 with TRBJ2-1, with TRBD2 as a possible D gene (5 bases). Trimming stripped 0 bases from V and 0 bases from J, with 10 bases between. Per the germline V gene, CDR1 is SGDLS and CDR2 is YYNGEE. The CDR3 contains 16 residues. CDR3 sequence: CASSVGAGDSYNEQFF. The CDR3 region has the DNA TGTGCCAGCAGCGTAGGAGCCGGGGACTCCTACAATGAGCAGTTCTTC.

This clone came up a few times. The DNA for the CDR3 is TGTGCCAGCAGCTTAGCGGCCAGCGGGAAATACGAGCAGTACTTC. As protein: CASSLAASGKYEQYF. This chain links TRBV7-2 with TRBJ2-7, with TRBD2 matching 7 bases. Per germline, CDR1 SGHTA and CDR2 FQGNSA. This CDR3 is 15 amino acids long. Germline trimming cut 0 bases from V and 4 bases from J; bases unmatched to any gene: 6.

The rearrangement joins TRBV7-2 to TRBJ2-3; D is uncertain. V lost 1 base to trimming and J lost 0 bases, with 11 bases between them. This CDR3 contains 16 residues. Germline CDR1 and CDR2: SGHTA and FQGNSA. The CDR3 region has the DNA TGTGCCAGCAGCTTAGGTCCCAGTCGAAGCACAGATACGCAGTATTTT. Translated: CASSLGPSRSTDTQYF. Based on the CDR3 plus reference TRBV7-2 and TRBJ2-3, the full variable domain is GAGVSQSPSNKVTEKGKDVELRCDPISGHTALYWYRQSLGQGLEFLIYFQGNSAPDKSGLPSDRFSAERTGGSVSTLTIQRTQQEDSAVYLCASSLGPSRSTDTQYFGPGTRLTVL.

The CDR3 protein is CASSQARGGVTDTQYF. DNA for the CDR3: TGTGCCAGCAGCCAAGCTCGCGGGGGGGTCACAGATACGCAGTATTTT. V is TRBV4-2 and J is TRBJ2-3; TRBD2 matches at 9 bases. The germline CDR1 and CDR2 sequences are LGHNA and YNFKEQ. The CDR3 spans 16 residues. The trim removed 1 base at V and 2 bases at J, leaving 4 bases unmatched.

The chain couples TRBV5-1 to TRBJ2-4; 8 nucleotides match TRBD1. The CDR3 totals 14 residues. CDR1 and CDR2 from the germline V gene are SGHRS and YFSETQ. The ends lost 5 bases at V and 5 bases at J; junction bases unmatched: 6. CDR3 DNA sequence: TGCGCCAGCAGTTCCCAGGGGGCACAAAACATTCAGTACTTC. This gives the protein CASSSQGAQNIQYF.

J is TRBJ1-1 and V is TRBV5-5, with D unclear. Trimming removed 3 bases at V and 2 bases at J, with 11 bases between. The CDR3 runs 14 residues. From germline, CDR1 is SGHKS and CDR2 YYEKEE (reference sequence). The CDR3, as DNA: TGTGCCAGCAGCTCACGAAAGCCAAACACTGAAGCTTTCTTT. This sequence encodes CASSSRKPNTEAFF. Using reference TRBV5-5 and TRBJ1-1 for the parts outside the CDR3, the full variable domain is DAGVTQSPTHLIKTRGQQVTLRCSPISGHKSVSWYQQVLGQGPQFIFQYYEKEERGRGNFPDRFSARQFPNYSSELNVNALLLGDSALYLCASSSRKPNTEAFFGQGTRLTVV.

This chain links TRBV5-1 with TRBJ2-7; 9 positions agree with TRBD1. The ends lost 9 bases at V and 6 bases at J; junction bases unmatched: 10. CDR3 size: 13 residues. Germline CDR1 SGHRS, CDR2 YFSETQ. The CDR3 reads CATSGTGQGEQYF. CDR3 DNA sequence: TGCGCCACTTCCGGGACAGGGCAAGGCGAGCAGTACTTC.

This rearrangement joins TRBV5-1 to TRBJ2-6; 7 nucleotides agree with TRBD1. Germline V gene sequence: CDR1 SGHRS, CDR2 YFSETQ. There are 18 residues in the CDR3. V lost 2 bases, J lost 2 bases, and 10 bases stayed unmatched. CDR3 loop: CASSFQPSQGPGANVLTF. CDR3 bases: TGCGCCAGCAGCTTTCAGCCCTCACAGGGGCCTGGGGCCAACGTCCTGACTTTC.

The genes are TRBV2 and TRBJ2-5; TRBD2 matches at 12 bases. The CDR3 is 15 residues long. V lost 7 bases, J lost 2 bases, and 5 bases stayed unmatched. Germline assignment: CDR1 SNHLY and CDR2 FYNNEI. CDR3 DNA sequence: TGTGCCAGCACAACTAGCGGGGGGAAACAAGAGACCCAGTACTTC. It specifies CASTTSGGKQETQYF.

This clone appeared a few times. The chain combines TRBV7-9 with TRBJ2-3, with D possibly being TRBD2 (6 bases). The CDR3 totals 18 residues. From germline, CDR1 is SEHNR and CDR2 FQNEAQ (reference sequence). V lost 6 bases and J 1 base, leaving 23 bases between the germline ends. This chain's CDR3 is CASSSTVGAGTRTDTQYF. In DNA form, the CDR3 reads TGTGCCAGCAGTTCCACGGTAGGGGCGGGGACCCGCACAGATACGCAGTATTTT.

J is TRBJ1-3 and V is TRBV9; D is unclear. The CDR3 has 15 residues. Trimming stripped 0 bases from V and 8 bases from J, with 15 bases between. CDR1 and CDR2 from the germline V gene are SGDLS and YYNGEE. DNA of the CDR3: TGTGCCAGCAGCGTAGATGGGTTTTCACGGGACACCATATATTTT. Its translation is CASSVDGFSRDTIYF.

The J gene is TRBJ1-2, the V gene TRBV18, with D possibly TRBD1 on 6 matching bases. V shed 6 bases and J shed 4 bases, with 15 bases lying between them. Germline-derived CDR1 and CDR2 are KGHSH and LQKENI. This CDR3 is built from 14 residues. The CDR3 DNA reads TGTGCCAGCTCTACGGACAGTTCCTTCTATGGCTACACCTTC. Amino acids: CASSTDSSFYGYTF.

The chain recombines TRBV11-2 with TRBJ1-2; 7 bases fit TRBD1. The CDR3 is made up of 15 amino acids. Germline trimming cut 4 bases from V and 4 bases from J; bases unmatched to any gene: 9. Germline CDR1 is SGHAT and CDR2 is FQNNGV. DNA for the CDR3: TGTGCCAGCAGCTCACGATGGACAGGACCCTATGGCTACACCTTC. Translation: CASSSRWTGPYGYTF. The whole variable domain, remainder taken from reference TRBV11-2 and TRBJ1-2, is EAGVAQSPRYKIIEKRQSVAFWCNPISGHATLYWYQQILGQGPKLLIQFQNNGVVDDSQLPKDRFSAERLKGVDSTLKIQPAKLEDSAVYLCASSSRWTGPYGYTFGSGTRLTVV.

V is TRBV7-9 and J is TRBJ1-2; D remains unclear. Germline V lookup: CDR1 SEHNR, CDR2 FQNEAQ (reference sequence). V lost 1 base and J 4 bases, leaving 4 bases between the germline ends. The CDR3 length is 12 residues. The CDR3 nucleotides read TGTGCCAGCAGCTTAGATCTCTATGGCTACACCTTC. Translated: CASSLDLYGYTF.

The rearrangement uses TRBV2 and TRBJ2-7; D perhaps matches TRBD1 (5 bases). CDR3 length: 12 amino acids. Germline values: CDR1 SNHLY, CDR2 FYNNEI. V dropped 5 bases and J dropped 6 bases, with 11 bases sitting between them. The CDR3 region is CASSRDRSEQYF. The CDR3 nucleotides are TGTGCCAGCAGTAGAGACAGATCCGAGCAGTACTTC.

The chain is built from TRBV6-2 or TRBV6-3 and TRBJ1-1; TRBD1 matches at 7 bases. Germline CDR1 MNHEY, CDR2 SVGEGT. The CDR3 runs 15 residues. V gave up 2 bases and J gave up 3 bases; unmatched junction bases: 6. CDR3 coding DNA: TGTGCCAGCAGTTACGGCTCCCAGGGGGACACTGAAGCTTTCTTT. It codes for CASSYGSQGDTEAFF.

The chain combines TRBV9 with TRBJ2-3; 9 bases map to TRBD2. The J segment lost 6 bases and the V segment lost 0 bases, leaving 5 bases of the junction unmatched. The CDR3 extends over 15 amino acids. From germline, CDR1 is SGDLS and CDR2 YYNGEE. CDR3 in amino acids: CASSVGIAGADTQYF. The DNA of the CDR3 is TGTGCCAGCAGCGTAGGAATAGCGGGGGCCGATACGCAGTATTTT.